Listed here are 21 T cell receptor beta chains from one sample, sequenced in a study of blood T cells in healthy people across ages. Through a sample-barcoded 5' primer and a J-beta primer mix, a second PCR was run for roughly 6 to 11 cycles. TCRdb itself ran the 5' RACE reads through MiXCR, one entry per CDR3 protein. The sample has some 1,800,000 distinct CDR3 sequences; approximately 39% are singletons. Sequencing was performed on blood. The receptors originated from a human donor in good health.

This clonotype has only a few counts. The rearrangement links TRBV5-1 to TRBJ2-7; D possibly corresponds to TRBD1 (5 bases). The CDR3 sequence is 14 residues long. V was trimmed by 0 bases and J by 4 bases, leaving 11 bases between them. Germline V CDR1 and CDR2: SGHRS, YFSETQ. CDR3 residues: CASSLATRAYEQYF. CDR3 coding DNA: TGCGCCAGCAGCTTGGCCACCAGGGCTTACGAGCAGTACTTC.

V usage is TRBV6-6 and J usage is TRBJ1-2, with D possibly being TRBD1 (5 bases). The CDR3 is made up of 14 amino acids. Trimming took 0 bases from V and 8 from J, leaving 13 bases between them. CDR1 and CDR2 from the germline V gene are MNHNY and SVGAGI (reference sequence). Here the CDR3 reads CASSYSDSGEGYTF. Written as DNA, the CDR3 is TGTGCCAGCAGTTACTCGGATTCGGGGGAAGGCTACACCTTC.

This chain's CDR3 is CASSRGGFPNTGELFF. CDR3 nucleotide sequence: TGTGCCAGCAGCAGGGGTGGCTTTCCGAACACCGGGGAGCTGTTTTTT. This rearrangement joins TRBV6-5 to TRBJ2-2, with D perhaps TRBD1 (6 bases). Germline V gene data show CDR1 as MNHEY and CDR2 as SVGAGI. The CDR3 is made up of 16 amino acids. V shed 6 bases and J shed 0 bases, with 14 bases lying between them.

The chain recombines TRBV7-2 with TRBJ2-3, with 10 bases lining up with TRBD2. This CDR3 is built from 15 residues. The trim removed 3 bases at V and 6 bases at J, leaving 6 bases unmatched. Germline V gene lookup returns CDR1 SGHTA and CDR2 FQGNSA. Here the CDR3 reads CASSFQRGGIDTQYF. CDR3 DNA sequence: TGTGCCAGCAGCTTCCAGCGGGGGGGCATTGATACGCAGTATTTT. Using reference TRBV7-2 and TRBJ2-3 for the parts outside the CDR3, the full variable domain is GAGVSQSPSNKVTEKGKDVELRCDPISGHTALYWYRQSLGQGLEFLIYFQGNSAPDKSGLPSDRFSAERTGGSVSTLTIQRTQQEDSAVYLCASSFQRGGIDTQYFGPGTRLTVL.

This clonotype was seen at least ten times. V usage is TRBV12-3 or TRBV12-4 and J usage is TRBJ2-7; weak D call: TRBD1 (5 bases). This CDR3 comprises 13 residues. Trimming shortened V by 4 bases and J by 1 base, and 8 bases separated the two germline ends. CDR3 coding DNA: TGTGCCAGCAGTTCTTACAGGTCCTACGAGCAGTACTTC. It codes for CASSSYRSYEQYF.

This clonotype was counted a few times. The chain couples TRBV3-1 to TRBJ2-2, with unresolved D. The V gene lost 0 bases and the J gene lost 0 bases, with 11 bases spanning the gap. Germline V CDR1 and CDR2: LGHDT, YNNKEL (reference sequence). This CDR3 spans 17 amino acids. The CDR3 nucleotides are TGTGCCAGCAGCCAAGATTGGGCAATTGCGAACACCGGGGAGCTGTTTTTT. It encodes CASSQDWAIANTGELFF. Full variable domain (rest looked up from reference TRBV3-1 and TRBJ2-2): DTAVSQTPKYLVTQMGNDKSIKCEQNLGHDTMYWYKQDSKKFLKIMFSYNNKELIINETVPNRFSPKSPDKAHLNLHINSLELGDSAVYFCASSQDWAIANTGELFFGEGSRLTVL.

This clonotype showed up just a few times. The gene calls are TRBV29-1 and TRBJ2-3; tentatively, D is TRBD1 (6 bases). Germline V gene sequence: CDR1 SQVTM, CDR2 ANQGSEA. This CDR3 is built from 15 residues. V dropped 5 bases and J dropped 0 bases, with 15 bases sitting between them. The CDR3 region is CSVLRRTVSTDTQYF. The CDR3 coding sequence is TGCAGCGTTTTACGTCGGACAGTCAGCACAGATACGCAGTATTTT.

This clonotype was picked up a small number of times. The rearrangement links TRBV6-5 to TRBJ2-1; no clear D gene. Trimming left V 3 bases short and J 0 bases short, with 12 bases between. The germline V gene encodes CDR1 MNHEY and CDR2 SVGAGI. CDR3 length: 16 amino acids. The CDR3 here is CASSYAGPGSYNEQFF. Here the CDR3 DNA reads TGTGCCAGCAGTTATGCCGGACCCGGCTCCTACAATGAGCAGTTCTTC.

In its sample, this clonotype was seen a few times. J is TRBJ2-7 and V is TRBV2; 8 bases align to TRBD1. The J call may be mistaken, given a closer DNA end match to TRBJ2-5. The CDR3 contains 13 residues. Germline lookup yields CDR1 SNHLY and CDR2 FYNNEI. The CDR3 loop is CAITTGAEETQYF. CDR3 in DNA: TGTGCCATTACGACAGGGGCGGAGGAGACCCAGTACTTC.

The chain links TRBV5-1 to TRBJ1-5; TRBD1 aligns across 7 bases. V was pared by 2 bases and J by 6 bases, with 8 bases of the junction left unmatched. Looked up from germline, CDR1 is SGHRS and CDR2 is YFSETQ. The CDR3 extends over 15 amino acids. For the CDR3, the DNA is TGCGCCAGCAGCTTAGAGGGGGCAGGCGGTCAGCCCCAGCATTTT. Encoded protein: CASSLEGAGGQPQHF.

This clonotype showed up just a few times. V usage is TRBV29-1 and J usage is TRBJ2-1; 9 positions match TRBD1. CDR1 is SQVTM, CDR2 ANQGSEA, per germline. This CDR3 has 13 amino acids. Trimming removed 6 bases from V and 7 bases from J; junction bases left unmatched: 7. CDR3 region: CSVGTGYMNEQFF. CDR3 sequence (DNA): TGCAGCGTCGGGACAGGGTACATGAATGAGCAGTTCTTC.

This clonotype was found a few times. The V call is TRBV7-2, the J call TRBJ2-3, with TRBD2 matching over 8 bases. V lost 5 bases to trimming and J lost 3 bases; unmatched junction nucleotides: 10. The length of the CDR3 is 16 residues. Germline loops: CDR1 SGHTA, CDR2 FQGNSA. CDR3 DNA sequence: TGTGCCAGCAGCCTCGGTGGAGCGGGGGCAACAGATACGCAGTATTTT. Residues: CASSLGGAGATDTQYF.

J is TRBJ2-4 and V is TRBV7-8, with a tentative D call TRBD1 (5 bases). Per the germline V gene, CDR1 is SGHVS and CDR2 is FQNEAQ. The CDR3 consists of 12 residues. V was cut by 8 bases and J by 5 bases, with 10 bases left in between. The chain's CDR3 is CASGSTENIQYF. The CDR3 DNA reads TGTGCCAGCGGCTCGACAGAAAACATTCAGTACTTC.

The chain is built from TRBV5-1 and TRBJ2-5; 12 bases align to TRBD2. This CDR3 contains 15 residues. Looked up from germline, CDR1 is SGHRS and CDR2 is YFSETQ. The V segment lost 2 bases and the J segment 9 bases; nucleotides outside the gene matches: 8. For the CDR3, the DNA is TGCGCCAGCAGCTTAGATGGACTAGCGGGGAGCCCCCAGTACTTC. It encodes CASSLDGLAGSPQYF.

The gene calls are TRBV6-2 or TRBV6-3 and TRBJ1-1; no firm D call. Trimming shortened V by 0 bases and J by 5 bases, and 10 bases separated the two germline ends. Germline V CDR1 and CDR2: MNHEY, SVGEGT. The CDR3 totals 14 residues. The CDR3 nucleotides read TGTGCCAGCAGTTACTCGATGGGGTTAACTGAAGCTTTCTTT. Translating gives CASSYSMGLTEAFF.

The rearrangement joins TRBV29-1 to TRBJ2-3; 9 nucleotides match TRBD2. Germline V gene sequence: CDR1 SQVTM, CDR2 ANQGSEA. Trimming at V came to 4 bases and at J to 1 base, leaving 3 bases not matched to a gene. The CDR3 length is 14 residues. CDR3 sequence (DNA): TGCAGCGTTGTAGCGGGGGAAGGCACAGATACGCAGTATTTT. This codes for CSVVAGEGTDTQYF.

This clonotype was seen more than once but under ten times. The genes are TRBV10-3 and TRBJ2-7, with 9 bases that match TRBD1. There are 14 residues in the CDR3. Germline CDR1 ENHRY, CDR2 SYGVKD. V shed 4 bases and J 6 bases; nucleotides not matched to a gene: 7. The CDR3 protein is CAISGGTGYAEQYF. The CDR3 bases are TGTGCCATCAGTGGGGGGACAGGGTATGCCGAGCAGTACTTC.

In the case of this clonotype: At one end, the junction sequence differs from germline, possibly due to a read error. The CDR3 nucleotides are TGTGTCAGCAGCTTAGCTGTCAACATGAACACTGAAGCTTTCTTT. This sequence encodes CVSSLAVNMNTEAFF. The rearrangement joins TRBV7-8 to TRBJ1-1; D gene unclear. Per the germline V gene, CDR1 is SGHVS and CDR2 is FQNEAQ. There are 15 residues in the CDR3. The full variable domain, its missing parts supplied by reference TRBV7-8 and TRBJ1-1, is GAGVSQSPRYKVAKRGQDVALRCDPISGHVSLFWYQQALGQGPEFLTYFQNEAQLDKSGLPSDRFFAERPEGSVSTLKIQRTQQEDSAVYLCVSSLAVNMNTEAFFGQGTRLTVV.

This sequence joins TRBV12-3 or TRBV12-4 and TRBJ1-4; 9 bases match TRBD1. Unmatched junction bases numbered 20, after V lost 5 bases and J lost 4 bases. The CDR3 sequence is 20 residues long. CDR3 nucleotide sequence: TGTGCCAGCAGTCTACCCAGGACAGGGGTTACTCCTGATCTTAATGAAAAACTGTTTTTT. It encodes CASSLPRTGVTPDLNEKLFF.

The chain joins TRBV11-3 to TRBJ2-1; 8 bases are a match to TRBD2. The CDR3 has 16 residues. Germline V gene lookup returns CDR1 SGHNT and CDR2 YENEEA. V shed 4 bases and J 9 bases; nucleotides not matched to a gene: 14. CDR3 DNA: TGTGCCAGCAGCTCTATCGGCGGGACTAGTCGGACTGAGCAGTTCTTC. Amino acid sequence: CASSSIGGTSRTEQFF.

This clonotype was counted a few times. The CDR3 spells CSAHQGTTNEKLFF. For the CDR3, the DNA is TGCAGTGCTCACCAGGGGACAACTAATGAAAAACTGTTTTTT. This chain uses TRBV20-1 with TRBJ1-4; D is perhaps TRBD1 (6 bases). The V and J ends lost 5 bases and 0 bases respectively, with 10 bases between them. Looked up from germline, CDR1 is DFQATT and CDR2 is SNEGSKA (reference sequence). This CDR3 is built from 14 residues.